This passage covers 13 T cell receptor beta chains from one sample sequenced in a study of CD8+ T cells in alopecia areata. Reverse transcribed after extraction, RNA yielded cDNA as the sequencing template. Libraries were prepared by immunoSEQ multiplex PCR; TCRdb keeps only in-frame clonotypes and omits some of them. The data hold roughly 230,000 clones, with less than 50% observed a single time. As to treatment: oral pan-JAK inhibitor, 5-10 mg twice daily. Sequenced material: CD4+ T cells sorted from blood, taken at roughly week 38, from a patient treated with tofacitinib. The receptor source for this set is a human donor with alopecia areata.

This clone appeared a few times. The chain links TRBV10-3 to TRBJ2-1, with unresolved D. Germline V CDR1 and CDR2: ENHRY, SYGVKD. Deletions cut 7 bases from V and 5 bases from J, with 6 bases between. The CDR3 is 11 residues long. As DNA, the CDR3 is TGTGCCATCACCGGAGACAATGAGCAGTTCTTC. Residues: CAITGDNEQFF.

The chain uses TRBV5-4 and TRBJ1-5; D unresolved. This CDR3 is 17 amino acids long. Trimming stripped 0 bases from V and 0 bases from J, with 13 bases between. The germline V gene encodes CDR1 SGHNT and CDR2 YYREEE (reference sequence). CDR3 bases: TGTGCCAGCAGCTTGGTAGGCGGAGTCTATAGCAATCAGCCCCAGCATTTT. This translates into CASSLVGGVYSNQPQHF.

The CDR3 loop is CASSLARGRQGSPNYGYTF. The CDR3 DNA follows: TGTGCCAGCAGCCTGGCCAGAGGGAGACAGGGCTCACCTAACTATGGCTACACCTTC. The chain joins TRBV21-1 to TRBJ1-2; TRBD1, the D gene given by the table, was not confirmed from the DNA. TRBV21-1 is an annotated pseudogene. The CDR3 covers 19 residues.

This clone was seen only a few times. The chain carries TRBV10-3 and TRBJ2-3; a possible D gene is TRBD2 (5 bases). Germline V gives CDR1 ENHRY, CDR2 SYGVKD. With 0 bases removed from V and 6 bases from J, the gap between germline ends came to 16 bases. This CDR3 has 16 amino acids. CDR3 in DNA: TGTGCCATCAGTGAGTCGATGGTTCCCCCGGGGGATACGCAGTATTTT. Its protein product is CAISESMVPPGDTQYF.

The rearrangement uses TRBV27 and TRBJ2-2, with 8 bases fitting TRBD1. The J segment lost 4 bases and the V segment lost 7 bases, leaving 5 bases of the junction unmatched. The germline CDR1 and CDR2 sequences are MNHEY and SMNVEV (reference sequence). The length of the CDR3 is 14 residues. CDR3 loop: CASKPGQVTGELFF. CDR3 sequence (DNA): TGTGCCAGCAAGCCGGGACAGGTCACCGGGGAGCTGTTTTTT.

The chain combines TRBV29-1 with TRBJ2-5; 10 nucleotides line up with TRBD1. The assigned J gene may be wrong: the sequence end matches TRBJ2-7 better. This CDR3 has 13 amino acids. Germline CDR1 is SQVTM and CDR2 is ANQGSEA. The CDR3 spells CSVEATGGDEQYF. CDR3 DNA sequence: TGCAGCGTTGAAGCGACAGGGGGCGACGAGCAGTACTTC.

This chain joins TRBV9 and TRBJ1-4; perhaps TRBD1 as D (5 bases). This CDR3 is 14 amino acids long. Germline V gives CDR1 SGDLS, CDR2 YYNGEE. V lost 3 bases to trimming and J lost 3 bases, with 9 bases between them. The CDR3 loop reads CASSEGLANEKLFF. The CDR3 DNA reads TGTGCCAGCAGCGAGGGGCTGGCTAATGAAAAACTGTTTTTT.

The V call is TRBV27, the J call TRBJ2-7; D call uncertain. This CDR3 is built from 13 residues. V was cut by 5 bases and J by 3 bases, with 11 bases left in between. Germline V lookup: CDR1 MNHEY, CDR2 SMNVEV (reference sequence). The CDR3 sequence: CASSIGRVYEQYF. CDR3 nucleotide sequence: TGTGCCAGCAGTATCGGACGGGTCTACGAGCAGTACTTC.

This clone has only a few counts. The rearrangement joins TRBV28 to TRBJ2-1, with 8 bases lining up with TRBD2. V was pared by 6 bases and J by 4 bases, with 8 bases of the junction left unmatched. CDR1 and CDR2 from the germline V gene are MDHEN and SYDVKM. The CDR3 runs to 15 residues. CDR3 residues: CASSPAGALYNEQFF. CDR3 DNA sequence: TGTGCCAGCAGCCCAGCGGGAGCGTTATACAATGAGCAGTTCTTC. The full variable domain, with the rest looked up from reference TRBV28 and TRBJ2-1, is DVKVTQSSRYLVKRTGEKVFLECVQDMDHENMFWYRQDPGLGLRLIYFSYDVKMKEKGDIPEGYSVSREKKERFSLILESASTNQTSMYLCASSPAGALYNEQFFGPGTRLTVL.

The table lists this clone with a few counts. CDR3 bases: TGTGCCAGCAGCTTAGATCTATGGGCGGGAGGTGAGCAGTTCTTC. This sequence encodes CASSLDLWAGGEQFF. The J gene is TRBJ2-1, the V gene TRBV11-2, with 8 nucleotides matching TRBD2. The V gene end was trimmed by 0 bases and the J gene end by 9 bases; junction bases not matched to a gene: 7. Germline assignment: CDR1 SGHAT and CDR2 FQNNGV. The CDR3 extends over 15 amino acids.

This clone came up a few times. The same CDR3 can be traced to other DNA sequences in this sample. This chain links TRBV30 with TRBJ1-4; a weak D match, TRBD1 (6 bases). V lost 3 bases to trimming and J lost 2 bases, with 10 bases between them. This CDR3 has 14 amino acids. CDR1 and CDR2 from the germline V gene are GTSNPN and SVGIG (reference sequence). Here the CDR3 reads CAWRWGATNEKLFF. As DNA, the CDR3 is TGTGCCTGGAGATGGGGGGCGACTAATGAAAAACTGTTTTTT.

This clone showed up many times. The J gene is TRBJ2-1, the V gene TRBV7-2, with 7 bases identical to TRBD2. Germline V lookup: CDR1 SGHTA, CDR2 FQGNSA. There are 14 residues in the CDR3. V lost 5 bases and J lost 5; bases outside the gene matches: 6. CDR3 protein: CASSIPGGDNEQFF. CDR3 coding DNA: TGTGCCAGCAGCATACCGGGAGGTGACAATGAGCAGTTCTTC.

This clone was found a few times. The rearrangement links TRBV25-1 to TRBJ2-1; D ambiguous. The germline CDR1 and CDR2 sequences are MGHDK and SYGVNS. Trimming shortened V by 1 base and J by 3 bases, and 7 bases separated the two germline ends. The CDR3 covers 14 residues. As DNA, the CDR3 is TGTGCCAGCAGTGAATCATACGGCTACAATGAGCAGTTCTTC. Its translation is CASSESYGYNEQFF.